Following are 5 T cell receptor beta chains from one sample sequenced in a study of T cell responses to AZD1222 COVID-19 vaccine. The data were produced by immunoSEQ multiplex PCR, yet TCRdb's version contains in-frame clones alone and is incomplete. Here the sample spans 20,000 to 25,000 clones, 70% to 85% being singletons. The source was peripheral blood, collected on day 0 of AZD1222 vaccination. The source of these receptors is an adult in good health.

This clone appeared a single time. The chain links TRBV7-8 to TRBJ1-5, with TRBD1 matching over 9 bases. The germline V gene has CDR1 SGHVS and CDR2 FQNEAQ. The CDR3 covers 15 residues. Trimming took 5 bases from V and 3 from J; bases not matched to a gene: 5. The CDR3 DNA follows: TGTGCCAGCAGCGTACGACAGGGGGTCAATCAGCCCCAGCATTTT. Translation: CASSVRQGVNQPQHF.

The chain is built from TRBV19 and TRBJ2-2, with a possible D match to TRBD1 (6 bases). The CDR3 contains 16 residues. V was cut by 6 bases and J by 4 bases, with 18 bases left in between. Germline V gives CDR1 LNHDA, CDR2 SQIVND (reference sequence). CDR3 region: CASRGADSYPTGELFF. CDR3 DNA: TGTGCCAGTAGGGGCGCGGACAGTTATCCCACCGGGGAGCTGTTTTTT.

Only a few counts were recorded for this clone. The gene calls are TRBV30 and TRBJ2-5; TRBD1 might be the D (5 bases). CDR1 is GTSNPN and CDR2 is SVGIG in the germline V gene (reference sequence). The CDR3 loop spans 13 amino acids. V was trimmed by 0 bases and J by 4 bases, leaving 9 bases between them. The CDR3 protein is CAWSVPGRETQYF. The CDR3 bases are TGTGCCTGGAGTGTGCCAGGGCGAGAGACCCAGTACTTC.

The J gene is TRBJ2-5, the V gene TRBV27; 9 nucleotides match TRBD2. The CDR3 contains 15 residues. Unmatched junction bases numbered 2, after V lost 1 base and J lost 2 bases. CDR1 is MNHEY, CDR2 SMNVEV, per germline (reference sequence). CDR3 amino acids: CASSLLAGEQETQYF. The DNA for the CDR3 is TGTGCCAGCAGTTTATTAGCGGGAGAACAAGAGACCCAGTACTTC.

The rearrangement uses TRBV7-9 and TRBJ1-5; no reliable D call. The CDR3 has 14 residues. The germline V gene encodes CDR1 SEHNR and CDR2 FQNEAQ (reference sequence). V was pared by 3 bases and J by 0 bases, with 6 bases between. Here the CDR3 DNA reads TGTGCCAGCAGCTTCGGGGTTAGCAATCAGCCCCAGCATTTT. As protein: CASSFGVSNQPQHF.